This T cell receptor (beta chain) is from a study of a mutant IDH1 vaccine in newly diagnosed glioma. Study as a whole: Sex distribution of treated patients was about 60% male and roughly 40% female; mean age was around 40 years.

Repertoires were generated with immunoSEQ multiplex PCR, while TCRdb's copy carries only in-frame clones and drops some. The sample has over 45,000 clones, 75% to 95% seen once. Noted time point: baseline, week 1 (first vaccination visit). The treatment is: pre-vaccination baseline after standard-of-care therapy. With 7 bases removed from V and 0 bases from J, the gap between germline ends came to 9 bases. This CDR3 spans 13 amino acids. The germline V gene encodes CDR1 MDHEN and CDR2 SYDVKM. The V gene is TRBV28, the J gene TRBJ1-1, with D perhaps matching TRBD1 (5 bases). This receptor was obtained from a man aged 50 or older with glioma. Sample: PBMCs, taken from a glioma patient treated with radiotherapy, temozolomide or both. For the CDR3, the DNA is TGTGCCAGCAAATTAGGGGTGAACACTGAAGCTTTCTTT. Protein product: CASKLGVNTEAFF.